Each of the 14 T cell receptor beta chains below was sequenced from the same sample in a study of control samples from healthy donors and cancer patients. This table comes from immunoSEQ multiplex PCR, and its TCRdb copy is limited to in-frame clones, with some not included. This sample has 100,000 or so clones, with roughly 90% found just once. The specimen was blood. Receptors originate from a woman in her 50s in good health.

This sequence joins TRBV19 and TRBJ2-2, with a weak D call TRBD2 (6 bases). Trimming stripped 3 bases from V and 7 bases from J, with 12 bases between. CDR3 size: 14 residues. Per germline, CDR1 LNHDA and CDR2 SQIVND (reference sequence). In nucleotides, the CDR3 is TGTGCCAGTAGTATTAAGGGGAGGAGCGGGGAGCTGTTTTTT. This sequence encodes CASSIKGRSGELFF.

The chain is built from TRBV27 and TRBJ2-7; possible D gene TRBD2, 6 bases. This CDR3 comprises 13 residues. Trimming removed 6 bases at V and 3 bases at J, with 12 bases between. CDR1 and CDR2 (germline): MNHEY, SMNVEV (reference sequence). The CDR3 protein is CASRRGLHYEQYF. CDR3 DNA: TGTGCCAGCAGAAGGGGACTTCACTACGAGCAGTACTTC.

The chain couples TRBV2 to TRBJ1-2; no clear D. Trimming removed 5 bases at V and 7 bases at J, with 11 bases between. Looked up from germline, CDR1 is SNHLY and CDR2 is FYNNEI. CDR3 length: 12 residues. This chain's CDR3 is CASSRGPGGYTF. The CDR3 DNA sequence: TGTGCCAGCAGTAGAGGGCCCGGTGGCTACACCTTC.

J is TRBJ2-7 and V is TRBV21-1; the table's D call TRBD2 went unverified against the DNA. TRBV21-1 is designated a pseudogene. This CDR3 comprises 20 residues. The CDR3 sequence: CASSNPLSRPLPSGYYEQYV. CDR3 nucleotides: TGTGCCAGCAGCAATCCCCTGTCCCGCCCTCTGCCTAGCGGGTACTACGAGCAGTACGTC.

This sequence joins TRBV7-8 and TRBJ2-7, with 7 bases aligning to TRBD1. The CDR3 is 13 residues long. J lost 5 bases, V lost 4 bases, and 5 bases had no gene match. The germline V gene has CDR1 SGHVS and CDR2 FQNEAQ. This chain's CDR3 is CASSYDRVDEQYV. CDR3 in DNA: TGTGCCAGCAGCTATGACAGGGTCGACGAGCAGTACGTC.

The CDR3, as DNA: TGTGCCAGCAGTCGGAGCAGGGTCAATCAGCCCCAGCATTTT. It yields the protein CASSRSRVNQPQHF. The rearrangement uses TRBV27 and TRBJ1-5; a weak D match, TRBD1 (5 bases). The CDR3 is made up of 14 amino acids. Germline V lookup: CDR1 MNHEY, CDR2 SMNVEV (reference sequence). With 5 bases removed from V and 3 bases from J, the gap between germline ends came to 11 bases.

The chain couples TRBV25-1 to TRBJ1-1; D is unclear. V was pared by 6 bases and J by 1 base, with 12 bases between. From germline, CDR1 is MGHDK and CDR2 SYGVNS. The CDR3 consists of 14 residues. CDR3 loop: CASSERRENTEAFF. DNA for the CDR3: TGTGCCAGCAGCGAGCGGCGGGAGAACACTGAAGCTTTCTTT.

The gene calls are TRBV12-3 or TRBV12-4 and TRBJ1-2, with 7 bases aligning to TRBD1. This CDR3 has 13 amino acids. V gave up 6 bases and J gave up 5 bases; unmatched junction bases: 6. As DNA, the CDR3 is TGTGCCAGCAGCCTCTCAGGGGGTTATGGCTACACCTTC. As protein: CASSLSGGYGYTF.

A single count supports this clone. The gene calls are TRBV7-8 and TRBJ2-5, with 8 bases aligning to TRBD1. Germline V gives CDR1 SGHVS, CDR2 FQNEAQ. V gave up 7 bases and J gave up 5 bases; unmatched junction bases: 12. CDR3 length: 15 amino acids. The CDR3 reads CASTLNSGGRETQYF. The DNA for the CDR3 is TGTGCCAGCACCCTGAATTCAGGGGGCAGGGAGACCCAGTACTTC.

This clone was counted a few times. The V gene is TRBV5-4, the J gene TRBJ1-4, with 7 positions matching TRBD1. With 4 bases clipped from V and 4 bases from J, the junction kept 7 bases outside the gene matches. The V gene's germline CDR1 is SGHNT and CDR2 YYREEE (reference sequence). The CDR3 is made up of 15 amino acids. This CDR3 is CASSANRGLNEKLFF. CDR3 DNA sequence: TGTGCCAGCAGCGCGAACAGGGGCCTTAATGAAAAACTGTTTTTT.

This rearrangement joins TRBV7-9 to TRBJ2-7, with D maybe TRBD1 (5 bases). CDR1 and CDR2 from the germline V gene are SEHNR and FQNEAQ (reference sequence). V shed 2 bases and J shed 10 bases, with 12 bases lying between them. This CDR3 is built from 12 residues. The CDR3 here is CASSLSQGEQYF. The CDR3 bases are TGTGCCAGCAGCTTATCGCAGGGCGAACAGTACTTC.

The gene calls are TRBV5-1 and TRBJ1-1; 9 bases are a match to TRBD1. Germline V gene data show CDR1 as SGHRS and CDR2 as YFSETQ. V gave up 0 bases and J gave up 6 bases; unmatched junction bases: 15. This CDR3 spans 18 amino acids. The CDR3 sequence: CASSLGWSGGQGRAEAFF. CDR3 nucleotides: TGCGCCAGCAGCTTGGGTTGGTCTGGGGGACAGGGACGTGCTGAAGCTTTCTTT.

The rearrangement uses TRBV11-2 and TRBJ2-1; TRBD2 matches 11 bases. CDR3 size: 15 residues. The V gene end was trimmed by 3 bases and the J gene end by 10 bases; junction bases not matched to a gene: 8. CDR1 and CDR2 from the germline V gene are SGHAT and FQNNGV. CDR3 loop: CASSFVLAGEQEQFF. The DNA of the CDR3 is TGTGCCAGCAGCTTCGTACTAGCGGGGGAACAAGAGCAGTTCTTC.

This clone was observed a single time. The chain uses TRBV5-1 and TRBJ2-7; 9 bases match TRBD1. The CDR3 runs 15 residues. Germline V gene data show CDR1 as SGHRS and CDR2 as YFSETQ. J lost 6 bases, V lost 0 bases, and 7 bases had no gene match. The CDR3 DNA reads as TGCGCCAGCAGCTTGGTATCCGACAGGGGGAGCGAGCAGTACTTC. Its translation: CASSLVSDRGSEQYF.